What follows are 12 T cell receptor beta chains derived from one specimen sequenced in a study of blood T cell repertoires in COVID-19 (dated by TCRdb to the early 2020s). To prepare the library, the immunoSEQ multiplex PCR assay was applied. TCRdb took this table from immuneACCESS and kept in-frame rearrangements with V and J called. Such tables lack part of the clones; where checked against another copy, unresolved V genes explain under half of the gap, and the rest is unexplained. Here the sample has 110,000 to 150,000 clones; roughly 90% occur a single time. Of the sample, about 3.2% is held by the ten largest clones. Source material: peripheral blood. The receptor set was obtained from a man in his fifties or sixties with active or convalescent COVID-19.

The CDR3 spells CASSMRDIEQFF. CDR3 bases: TGTGCCAGTAGTATGAGGGACATTGAGCAGTTCTTC. The chain recombines TRBV19 with TRBJ2-1; D might be TRBD1 (6 bases). V lost 3 bases and J lost 9, with 9 bases in between. This CDR3 is 12 amino acids long. The germline V gene encodes CDR1 LNHDA and CDR2 SQIVND (reference sequence). Variable domain in full (rest from reference TRBV19 and TRBJ2-1): DGGITQSPKYLFRKEGQNVTLSCEQNLNHDAMYWYRQDPGQGLRLIYYSQIVNDFQKGDIAEGYSVSREKKESFPLTVTSAQKNPTAFYLCASSMRDIEQFFGPGTRLTVL.

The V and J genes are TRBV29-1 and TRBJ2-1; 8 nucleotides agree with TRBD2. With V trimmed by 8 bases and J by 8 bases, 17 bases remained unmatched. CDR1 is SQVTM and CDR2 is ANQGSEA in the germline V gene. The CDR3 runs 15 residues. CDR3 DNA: TGCAGCTGCCTATTGGCGGGAGGTCTTAGAGATGAGCAGTTCTTC. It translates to CSCLLAGGLRDEQFF.

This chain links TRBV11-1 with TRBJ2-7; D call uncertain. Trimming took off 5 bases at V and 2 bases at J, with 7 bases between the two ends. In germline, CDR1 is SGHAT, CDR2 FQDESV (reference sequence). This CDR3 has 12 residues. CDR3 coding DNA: TGTGCCAGCAGCCCCCGCGCCTACGAGCAGTACTTC. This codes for CASSPRAYEQYF. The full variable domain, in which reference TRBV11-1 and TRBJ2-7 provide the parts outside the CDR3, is EAEVAQSPRYKITEKSQAVAFWCDPISGHATLYWYRQILGQGPELLVQFQDESVVDDSQLPKDRFSAERLKGVDSTLKIQPAELGDSAMYLCASSPRAYEQYFGPGTRLTVT.

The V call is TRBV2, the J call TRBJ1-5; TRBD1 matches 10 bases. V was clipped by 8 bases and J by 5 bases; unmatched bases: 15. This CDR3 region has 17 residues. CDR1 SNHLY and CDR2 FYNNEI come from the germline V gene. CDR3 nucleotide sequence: TGTGCCAGCGGATCGGGACAGGGGCGATCTAGGGATCAGCCCCAGCATTTT. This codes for CASGSGQGRSRDQPQHF. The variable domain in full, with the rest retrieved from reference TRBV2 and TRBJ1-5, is EPEVTQTPSHQVTQMGQEVILRCVPISNHLYFYWYRQILGQKVEFLVSFYNNEISEKSEIFDDQFSVERPDGSNFTLKIRSTKLEDSAMYFCASGSGQGRSRDQPQHFGDGTRLSIL.

The CDR3 DNA is TGTGCCAGCAGTTTAGTCGACAGGGAAAAACTGTTTTTT. It specifies CASSLVDREKLFF. V usage is TRBV28 and J usage is TRBJ1-4, with D perhaps TRBD1 (6 bases). With 2 bases removed from V and 8 bases from J, the gap between germline ends came to 9 bases. CDR3 length equals 13 residues. Germline CDR1 MDHEN, CDR2 SYDVKM.

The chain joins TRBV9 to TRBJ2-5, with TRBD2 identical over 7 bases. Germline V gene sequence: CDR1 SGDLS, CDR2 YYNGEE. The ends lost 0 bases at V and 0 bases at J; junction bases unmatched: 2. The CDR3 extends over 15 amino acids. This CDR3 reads CASSVAGTNQETQYF. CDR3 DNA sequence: TGTGCCAGCAGCGTAGCCGGGACTAACCAAGAGACCCAGTACTTC.

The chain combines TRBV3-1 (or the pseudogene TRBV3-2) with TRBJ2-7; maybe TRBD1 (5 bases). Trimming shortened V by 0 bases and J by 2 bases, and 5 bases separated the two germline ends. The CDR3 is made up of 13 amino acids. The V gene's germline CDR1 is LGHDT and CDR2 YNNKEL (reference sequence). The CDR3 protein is CASSQEGPYEQYF. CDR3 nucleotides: TGTGCCAGCAGCCAAGAGGGGCCCTACGAGCAGTACTTC.

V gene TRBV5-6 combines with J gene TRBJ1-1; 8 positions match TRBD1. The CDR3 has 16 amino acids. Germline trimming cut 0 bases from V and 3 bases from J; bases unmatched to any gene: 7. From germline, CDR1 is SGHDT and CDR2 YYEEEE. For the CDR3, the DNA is TGTGCCAGCAGCTTGGAGGGACAGGCGTTTTACACTGAAGCTTTCTTT. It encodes CASSLEGQAFYTEAFF.

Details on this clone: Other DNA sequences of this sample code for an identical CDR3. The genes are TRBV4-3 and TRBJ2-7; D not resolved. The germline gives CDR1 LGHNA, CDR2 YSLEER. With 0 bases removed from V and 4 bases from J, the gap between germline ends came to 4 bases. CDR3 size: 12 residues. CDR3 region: CASSQDRYEQYF. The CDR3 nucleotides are TGCGCCAGCAGCCAAGACAGATACGAGCAGTACTTC.

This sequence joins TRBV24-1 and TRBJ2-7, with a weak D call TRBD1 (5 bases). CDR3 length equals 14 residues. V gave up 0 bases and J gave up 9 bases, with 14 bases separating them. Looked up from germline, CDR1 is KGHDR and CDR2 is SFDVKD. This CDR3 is CATSDLRTPLVQYF. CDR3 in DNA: TGTGCCACCAGTGATTTGCGGACACCCCTAGTGCAGTACTTC.

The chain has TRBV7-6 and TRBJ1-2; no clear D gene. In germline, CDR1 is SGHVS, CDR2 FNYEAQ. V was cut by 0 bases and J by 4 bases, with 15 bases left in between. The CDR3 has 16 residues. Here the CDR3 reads CASSLAVGEGSYGYTF. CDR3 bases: TGTGCCAGCAGCTTAGCAGTTGGGGAGGGATCCTATGGCTACACCTTC.

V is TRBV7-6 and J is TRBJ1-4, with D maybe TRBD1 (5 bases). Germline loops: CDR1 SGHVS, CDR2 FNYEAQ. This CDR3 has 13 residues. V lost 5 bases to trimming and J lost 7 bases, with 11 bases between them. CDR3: CASSMQGSEKLFF. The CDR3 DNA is TGTGCCAGCAGCATGCAGGGAAGTGAAAAACTGTTTTTT.